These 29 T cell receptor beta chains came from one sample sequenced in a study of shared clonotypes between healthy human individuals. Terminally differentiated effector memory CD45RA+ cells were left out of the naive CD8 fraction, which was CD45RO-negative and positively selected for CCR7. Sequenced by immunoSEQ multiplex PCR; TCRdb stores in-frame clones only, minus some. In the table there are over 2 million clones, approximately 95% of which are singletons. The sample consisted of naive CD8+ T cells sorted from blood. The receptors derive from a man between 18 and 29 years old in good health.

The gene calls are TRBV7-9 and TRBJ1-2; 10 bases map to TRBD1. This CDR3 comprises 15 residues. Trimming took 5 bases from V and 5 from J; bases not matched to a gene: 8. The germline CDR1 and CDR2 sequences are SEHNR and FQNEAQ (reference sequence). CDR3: CASSVLPGQGYGYTF. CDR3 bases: TGTGCCAGCAGCGTTCTACCGGGACAGGGGTATGGCTACACCTTC. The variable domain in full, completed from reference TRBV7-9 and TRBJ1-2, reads DTGVSQNPRHKITKRGQNVTFRCDPISEHNRLYWYRQTLGQGPEFLTYFQNEAQLEKSRLLSDRFSAERPKGSFSTLEIQRTEQGDSAMYLCASSVLPGQGYGYTFGSGTRLTVV.

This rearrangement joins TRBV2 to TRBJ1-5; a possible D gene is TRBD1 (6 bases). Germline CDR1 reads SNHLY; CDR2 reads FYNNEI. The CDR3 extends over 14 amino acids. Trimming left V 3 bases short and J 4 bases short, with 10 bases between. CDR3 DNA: TGTGCCAGCAGTGAGGAGCAGGGGAATCAGCCCCAGCATTTT. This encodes CASSEEQGNQPQHF.

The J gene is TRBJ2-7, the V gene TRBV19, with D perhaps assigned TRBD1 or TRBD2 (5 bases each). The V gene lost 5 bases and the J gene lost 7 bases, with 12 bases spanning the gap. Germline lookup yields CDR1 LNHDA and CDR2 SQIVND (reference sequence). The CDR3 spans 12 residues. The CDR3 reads CASSQGAGEQYF. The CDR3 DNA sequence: TGTGCCAGTAGTCAGGGAGCCGGGGAGCAGTACTTC.

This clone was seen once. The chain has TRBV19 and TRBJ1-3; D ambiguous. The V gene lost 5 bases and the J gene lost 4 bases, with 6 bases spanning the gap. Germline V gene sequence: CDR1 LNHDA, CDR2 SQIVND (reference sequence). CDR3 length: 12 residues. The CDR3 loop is CASSLNGNTIYF. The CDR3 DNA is TGTGCCAGTAGTCTAAACGGAAACACCATATATTTT.

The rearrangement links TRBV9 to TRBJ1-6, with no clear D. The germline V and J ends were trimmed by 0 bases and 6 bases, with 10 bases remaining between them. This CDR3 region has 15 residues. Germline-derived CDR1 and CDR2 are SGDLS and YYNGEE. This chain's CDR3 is CASSVDGVVNSPLHF. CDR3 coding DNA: TGTGCCAGCAGCGTAGACGGGGTTGTTAATTCACCCCTCCACTTT.

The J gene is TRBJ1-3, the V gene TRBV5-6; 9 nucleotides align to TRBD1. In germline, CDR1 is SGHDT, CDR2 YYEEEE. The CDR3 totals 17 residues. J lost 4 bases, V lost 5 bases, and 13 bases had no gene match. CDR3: CASSFRARQGGGNTIYF. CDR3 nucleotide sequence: TGTGCCAGCAGTTTTCGGGCACGACAGGGGGGCGGAAACACCATATATTTT.

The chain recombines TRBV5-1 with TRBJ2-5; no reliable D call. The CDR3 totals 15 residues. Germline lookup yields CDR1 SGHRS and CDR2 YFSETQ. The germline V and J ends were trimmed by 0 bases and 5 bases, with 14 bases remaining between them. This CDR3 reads CASSLATGYVETQYF. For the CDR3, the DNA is TGCGCCAGCAGCTTGGCCACCGGGTACGTTGAGACCCAGTACTTC.

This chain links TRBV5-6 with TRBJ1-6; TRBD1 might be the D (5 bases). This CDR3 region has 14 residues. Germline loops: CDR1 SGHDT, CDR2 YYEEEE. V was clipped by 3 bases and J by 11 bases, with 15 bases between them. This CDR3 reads CASSSGTPLPPLHF. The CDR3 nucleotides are TGTGCCAGCAGCTCCGGGACTCCTCTACCACCCCTCCACTTT. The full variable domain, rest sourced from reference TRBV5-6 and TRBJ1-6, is DAGVTQSPTHLIKTRGQQVTLRCSPKSGHDTVSWYQQALGQGPQFIFQYYEEEERQRGNFPDRFSGHQFPNYSSELNVNALLLGDSALYLCASSSGTPLPPLHFGNGTRLTVT.

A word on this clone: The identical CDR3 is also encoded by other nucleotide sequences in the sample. The DNA of the CDR3 is TGTGCCAGCAGCTTAGCCAGGGTAGAGACCCAGTACTTC. Translating it yields CASSLARVETQYF. The chain has TRBV7-9 and TRBJ2-5, with D possibly being TRBD1 (5 bases). The CDR3 totals 13 residues. Between the trimmed V and J ends, which lost 0 bases and 4 bases, there was a span of 6 bases. CDR1 is SEHNR, CDR2 FQNEAQ, per germline (reference sequence).

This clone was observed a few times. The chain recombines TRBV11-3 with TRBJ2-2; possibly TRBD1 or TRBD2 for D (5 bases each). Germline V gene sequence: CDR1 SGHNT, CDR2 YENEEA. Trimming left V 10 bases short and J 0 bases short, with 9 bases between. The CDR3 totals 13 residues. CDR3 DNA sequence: TGTGCCACTGGGACGGCGAACACCGGGGAGCTGTTTTTT. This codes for CATGTANTGELFF.

CDR3 sequence (DNA): TGTGCCAGCAGCAACAACCGGGACAGGGGTAGGGAGACCCAGTACTTC. This codes for CASSNNRDRGRETQYF. This chain links TRBV9 with TRBJ2-5, with 10 bases aligning to TRBD1. The germline gives CDR1 SGDLS, CDR2 YYNGEE. V lost 4 bases, J lost 5 bases, and 11 bases stayed unmatched. This CDR3 region has 16 residues.

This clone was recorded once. CDR3 DNA sequence: TGTGCCAGCAGCGCTGACGGCTTTGGGGGCCCTGAAGCTTTCTTT. It specifies CASSADGFGGPEAFF. The chain couples TRBV9 to TRBJ1-1; tentatively, D is TRBD1 (6 bases). There are 15 residues in the CDR3. V shed 3 bases and J shed 6 bases, with 18 bases lying between them. Germline lookup yields CDR1 SGDLS and CDR2 YYNGEE.

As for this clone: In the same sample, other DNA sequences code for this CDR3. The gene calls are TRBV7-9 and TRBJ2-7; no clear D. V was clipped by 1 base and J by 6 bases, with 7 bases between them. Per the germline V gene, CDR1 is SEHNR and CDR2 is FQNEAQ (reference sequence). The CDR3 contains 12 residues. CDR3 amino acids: CASSLDSLEQYF. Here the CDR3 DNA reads TGTGCCAGCAGCTTAGACAGCCTCGAGCAGTACTTC.

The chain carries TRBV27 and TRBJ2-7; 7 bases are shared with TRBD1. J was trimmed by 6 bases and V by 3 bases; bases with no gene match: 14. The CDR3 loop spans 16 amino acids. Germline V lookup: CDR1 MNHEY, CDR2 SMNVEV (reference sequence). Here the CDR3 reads CASSLDDRAWGAEQYF. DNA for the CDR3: TGTGCCAGCAGTTTGGACGACAGGGCTTGGGGCGCCGAGCAGTACTTC.

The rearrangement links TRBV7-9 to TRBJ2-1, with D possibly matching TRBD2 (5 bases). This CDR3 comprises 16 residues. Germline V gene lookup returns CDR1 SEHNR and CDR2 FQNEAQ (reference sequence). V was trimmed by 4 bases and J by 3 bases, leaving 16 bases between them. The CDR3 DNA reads TGTGCCAGCAGCTCCTTGGGGTCTAGCAGCTACAATGAGCAGTTCTTC. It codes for CASSSLGSSSYNEQFF.

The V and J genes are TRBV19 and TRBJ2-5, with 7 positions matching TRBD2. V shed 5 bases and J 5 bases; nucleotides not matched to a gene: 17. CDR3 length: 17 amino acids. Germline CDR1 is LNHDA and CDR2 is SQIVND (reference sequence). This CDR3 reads CASSFLLLGGVEETQYF. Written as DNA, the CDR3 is TGTGCCAGTAGTTTCCTCCTACTGGGGGGGGTGGAGGAGACCCAGTACTTC.

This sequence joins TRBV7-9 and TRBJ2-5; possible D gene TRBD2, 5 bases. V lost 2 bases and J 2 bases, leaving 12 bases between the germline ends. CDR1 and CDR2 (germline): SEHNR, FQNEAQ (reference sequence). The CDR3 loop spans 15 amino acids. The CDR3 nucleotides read TGTGCCAGCAGCTTACCGGCTAGCTCACAAGAGACCCAGTACTTC. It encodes CASSLPASSQETQYF.

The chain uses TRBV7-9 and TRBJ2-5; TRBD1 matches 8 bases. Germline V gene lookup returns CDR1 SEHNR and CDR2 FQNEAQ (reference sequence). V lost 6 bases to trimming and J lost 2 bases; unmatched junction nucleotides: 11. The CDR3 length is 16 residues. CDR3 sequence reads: CASREPGGFPQETQYF. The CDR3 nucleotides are TGTGCCAGCAGAGAACCAGGGGGCTTTCCTCAAGAGACCCAGTACTTC.

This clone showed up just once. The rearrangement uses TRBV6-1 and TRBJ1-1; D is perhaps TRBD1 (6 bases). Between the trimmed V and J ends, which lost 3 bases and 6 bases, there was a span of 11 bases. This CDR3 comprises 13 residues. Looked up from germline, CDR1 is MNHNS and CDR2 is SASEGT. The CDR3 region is CASSDWGPAEAFF. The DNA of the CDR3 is TGTGCCAGCAGTGACTGGGGGCCCGCTGAAGCTTTCTTT.

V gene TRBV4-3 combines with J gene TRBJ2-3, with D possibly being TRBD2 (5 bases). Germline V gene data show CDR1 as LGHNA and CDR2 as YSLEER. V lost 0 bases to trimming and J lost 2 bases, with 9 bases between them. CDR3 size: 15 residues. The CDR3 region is CASSQDGVDTDTQYF. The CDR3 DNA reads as TGCGCCAGCAGCCAAGACGGGGTCGACACAGATACGCAGTATTTT.

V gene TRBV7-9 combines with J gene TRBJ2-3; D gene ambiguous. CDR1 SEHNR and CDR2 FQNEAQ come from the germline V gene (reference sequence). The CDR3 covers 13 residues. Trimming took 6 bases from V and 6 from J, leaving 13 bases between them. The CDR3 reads CASRPTRADTQYF. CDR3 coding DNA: TGTGCCAGCAGACCCACCCGCGCGGATACGCAGTATTTT.

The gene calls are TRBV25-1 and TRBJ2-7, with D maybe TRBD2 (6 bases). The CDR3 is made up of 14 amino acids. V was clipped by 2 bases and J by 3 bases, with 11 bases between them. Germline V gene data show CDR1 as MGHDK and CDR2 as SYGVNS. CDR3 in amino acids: CASSEAGLIYEQYF. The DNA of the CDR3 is TGTGCCAGCAGTGAAGCGGGGCTGATCTACGAGCAGTACTTC.

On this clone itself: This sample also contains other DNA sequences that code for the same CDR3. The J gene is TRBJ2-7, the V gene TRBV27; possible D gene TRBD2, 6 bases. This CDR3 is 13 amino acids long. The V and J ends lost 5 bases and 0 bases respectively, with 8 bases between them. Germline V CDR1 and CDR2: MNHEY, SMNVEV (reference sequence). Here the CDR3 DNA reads TGTGCCAGCAGTCCGGGAGCCTCCTACGAGCAGTACTTC. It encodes CASSPGASYEQYF.

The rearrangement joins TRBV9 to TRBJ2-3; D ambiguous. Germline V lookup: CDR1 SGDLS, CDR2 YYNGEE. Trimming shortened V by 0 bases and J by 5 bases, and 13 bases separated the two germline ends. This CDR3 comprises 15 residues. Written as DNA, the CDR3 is TGTGCCAGCAGCGTAGCAGGTAGTTTAGGAGATACGCAGTATTTT. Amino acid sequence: CASSVAGSLGDTQYF.

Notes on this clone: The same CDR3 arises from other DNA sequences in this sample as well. The CDR3 loop reads CASSVGQGADEQYF. CDR3 in DNA: TGTGCCAGCAGCGTAGGACAGGGGGCGGACGAGCAGTACTTC. The J gene is TRBJ2-7, the V gene TRBV9; 10 bases map to TRBD1. V trimming: 0 bases; J trimming: 5 bases; junction bases outside the gene matches: 2. CDR3 size: 14 residues. CDR1 is SGDLS and CDR2 is YYNGEE in the germline V gene. The full variable domain, completed using reference TRBV9 and TRBJ2-7, is DSGVTQTPKHLITATGQRVTLRCSPRSGDLSVYWYQQSLDQGLQFLIQYYNGEERAKGNILERFSAQQFPDLHSELNLSSLELGDSALYFCASSVGQGADEQYFGPGTRLTVT.

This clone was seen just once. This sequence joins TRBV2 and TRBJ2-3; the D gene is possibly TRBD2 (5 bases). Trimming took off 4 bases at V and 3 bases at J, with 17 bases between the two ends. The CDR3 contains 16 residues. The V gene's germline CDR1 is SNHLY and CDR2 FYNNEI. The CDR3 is CASSVGPQGGTDTQYF. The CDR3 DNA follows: TGTGCCAGCAGTGTCGGACCACAAGGCGGGACAGATACGCAGTATTTT.

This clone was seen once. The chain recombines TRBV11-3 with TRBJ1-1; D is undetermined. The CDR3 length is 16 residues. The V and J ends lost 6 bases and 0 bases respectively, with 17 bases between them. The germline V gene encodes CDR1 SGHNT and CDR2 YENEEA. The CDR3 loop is CASSFRQLNMNTEAFF. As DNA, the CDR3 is TGTGCCAGCAGTTTTCGTCAGCTTAATATGAACACTGAAGCTTTCTTT.

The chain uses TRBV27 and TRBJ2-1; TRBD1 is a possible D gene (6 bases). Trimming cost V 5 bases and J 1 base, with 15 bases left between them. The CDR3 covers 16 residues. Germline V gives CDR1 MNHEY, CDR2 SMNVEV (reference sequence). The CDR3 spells CASSPEGTGSYNEQFF. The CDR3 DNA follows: TGTGCCAGCAGTCCAGAAGGTACAGGGTCCTACAATGAGCAGTTCTTC.

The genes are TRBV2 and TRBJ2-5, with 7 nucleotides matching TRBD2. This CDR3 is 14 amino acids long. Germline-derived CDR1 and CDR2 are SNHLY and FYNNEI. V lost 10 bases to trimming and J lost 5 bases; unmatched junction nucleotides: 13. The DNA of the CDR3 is TGTGCCATCACCCAAGGGACTAAGTGGGAGACCCAGTACTTC. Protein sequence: CAITQGTKWETQYF.